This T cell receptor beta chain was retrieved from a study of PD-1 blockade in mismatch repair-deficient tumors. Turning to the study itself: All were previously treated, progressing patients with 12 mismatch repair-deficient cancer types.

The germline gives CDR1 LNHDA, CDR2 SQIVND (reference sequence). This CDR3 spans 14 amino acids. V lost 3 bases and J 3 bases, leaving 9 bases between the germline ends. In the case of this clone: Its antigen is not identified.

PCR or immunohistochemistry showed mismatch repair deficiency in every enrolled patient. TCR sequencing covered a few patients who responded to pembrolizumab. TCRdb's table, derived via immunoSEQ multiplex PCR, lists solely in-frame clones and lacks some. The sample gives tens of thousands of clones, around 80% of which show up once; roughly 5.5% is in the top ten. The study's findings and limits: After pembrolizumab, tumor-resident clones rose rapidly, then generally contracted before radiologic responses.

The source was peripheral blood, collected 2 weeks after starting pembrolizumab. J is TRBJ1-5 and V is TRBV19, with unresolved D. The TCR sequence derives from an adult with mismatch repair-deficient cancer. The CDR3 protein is CASSIFWDNQPQHF. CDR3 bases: TGTGCCAGTAGTATTTTCTGGGACAATCAGCCCCAGCATTTT. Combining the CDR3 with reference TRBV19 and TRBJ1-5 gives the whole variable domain DGGITQSPKYLFRKEGQNVTLSCEQNLNHDAMYWYRQDPGQGLRLIYYSQIVNDFQKGDIAEGYSVSREKKESFPLTVTSAQKNPTAFYLCASSIFWDNQPQHFGDGTRLSIL.